This T cell receptor (beta chain) stems from a study of blood T cell repertoires in COVID-19. Study summary: Sites in the United States, Italy and Spain provided acute and convalescent COVID-19 samples.

Those enrolled in Seattle joined during active infection and were followed longitudinally afterward. Original data processing: By means of reference gene primer amplification, nucleated cell counts were estimated. Produced via immunoSEQ multiplex PCR; TCRdb's table is partial and in-frame only. The DNA was the basis for D and trimming; V, J and clone size are from that table. The sample yields 200,000 to 300,000 clones, about 93% seen once. Sequencing input: peripheral blood. The sequence derives from a man younger than 45 with COVID-19, enrolled during active disease.

CDR3 DNA sequence: TGCGCCAGCAGCTCCTCCGGGACAGGGGAGACTGAAGCTTTCTTT. Translation gives CASSSSGTGETEAFF. The V call is TRBV5-1, the J call TRBJ1-1; TRBD1 matches at 10 bases. CDR3 length: 15 residues. The germline gives CDR1 SGHRS, CDR2 YFSETQ. Trimming removed 3 bases from V and 5 bases from J; junction bases left unmatched: 7.